This is a list of T cell receptor beta chains from one sample in a study of neoadjuvant anti-PD-1 for oral cavity cancer. TCRdb's copy holds only in-frame clones and misses some; the assay was immunoSEQ multiplex PCR. The table includes roughly 12,000 clones, 64% detected once. The sample was tumor tissue, taken before nivolumab (anti-PD-1) treatment. The source is a person between 35 and 79 years old with oral cavity squamous cell carcinoma. The donor label of this sample is uncertain. The CDR3 runs from the conserved cysteine through the conserved F or W. A D gene is named only where the DNA matches it firmly. Not every row has a clone size; where given, it reads once, few, many or a size class.

CASSLVAGLNTEAFF	TGTGCCAGCAGCTTAGTAGCAGGCCTAAACACTGAAGCTTTCTTT	NA	NA	TRBJ1-1	TRBV7-8
CASGAAPQHF	TGTGCCAGCGGCGCGGCGCCCCAGCATTTT	NA	NA	TRBJ1-5	TRBV27
CASSQSGGWDTQYF	TGTGCCAGCAGCCAGAGCGGGGGGTGGGATACGCAGTATTTT	NA	TRBD2	TRBJ2-3	TRBV5-4
CATSRDPREGRTGELFF	TGTGCCACCAGCAGAGATCCCCGGGAGGGCCGCACCGGGGAGCTGTTTTTT	NA	TRBD2	TRBJ2-2	TRBV15
CASSLDRGTGANVLTF	TGTGCCAGCAGCCTCGACAGGGGAACCGGGGCCAACGTCCTGACTTTC	few	TRBD1	TRBJ2-6	TRBV7-8
CATIQGKGNEQFF	TGTGCCACCATACAGGGGAAAGGGAATGAGCAGTTCTTC	NA	TRBD1	TRBJ2-1	TRBV6-5
CASSRDLTSGTDTQYF	TGCGCCAGCTCAAGGGACCTCACATCGGGCACAGATACGCAGTATTTT	NA	NA	TRBJ2-3	TRBV5-1
CASSGAGNTIYF	TGTGCCAGCAGCGGGGCTGGAAACACCATATATTTT	NA	NA	TRBJ1-3	TRBV2
CAISEGGTANSPLHF	TGTGCCATCAGTGAGGGAGGGACAGCTAATTCACCCCTCCACTTT	NA	TRBD1	TRBJ1-6	TRBV10-3
CASSSYPDSSYEQYF	TGTGCCAGCAGCTCGTATCCGGACAGCTCCTACGAGCAGTACTTC	NA	NA	TRBJ2-7	TRBV7-2
CASSHGPEAFF	TGTGCCAGCAGTCACGGGCCTGAAGCTTTCTTT	NA	NA	TRBJ1-1	TRBV7-6
CASSSDRGLSGANVLTF	TGCGCCAGCAGCTCGGACAGGGGGCTTTCTGGGGCCAACGTCCTGACTTTC	medium-sized	TRBD1	TRBJ2-6	TRBV5-1
CASSSPLVLQETQYF	TGTGCCAGCAGCTCCCCACTAGTCCTCCAAGAGACCCAGTACTTC	few	NA	TRBJ2-5	TRBV6-6
CASSRRTSNTEAFF	TGTGCCAGCAGTCGAAGGACATCGAACACTGAAGCTTTCTTT	NA	NA	TRBJ1-1	TRBV27
CASIGGGGADTQYF	TGTGCCAGCATCGGGGGCGGGGGCGCAGATACGCAGTATTTT	NA	NA	TRBJ2-3	TRBV2
CASSFQTNSDTQYF	TGTGCCAGCAGTTTTCAGACGAACTCAGATACGCAGTATTTT	NA	NA	TRBJ2-3	TRBV27
CASSLAGGGTHRNYGYTF	TGTGCCAGCAGCTTGGCCGGAGGGGGGACCCACCGAAACTATGGCTACACCTTC	NA	NA	TRBJ1-2	TRBV5-6
CASSYSGATDTQYF	TGTGCCAGCAGCTATAGCGGGGCCACAGATACGCAGTATTTT	NA	TRBD2	TRBJ2-3	TRBV6-6
CASRSSGTGNEKLFF	TGTGCCAGCAGGTCCTCCGGGACAGGGAATGAAAAACTGTTTTTT	NA	TRBD1	TRBJ1-4	TRBV27
CASSNRASTDTQYF	TGTGCCAGTAGTAATCGGGCAAGCACAGATACGCAGTATTTT	few	NA	TRBJ2-3	TRBV19
CSAFQYGYTF	TGCAGTGCTTTTCAGTATGGCTACACCTTC	NA	NA	TRBJ1-2	TRBV20-1
CASSSGVGGGFNQPQHF	TGTGCCAGCAGCTCGGGGGTCGGGGGAGGATTTAATCAGCCCCAGCATTTT	NA	NA	TRBJ1-5	TRBV7-2
CASSFGQGSNQPQHF	TGTGCCAGCAGCTTTGGACAGGGGAGCAATCAGCCCCAGCATTTT	medium-sized	TRBD1	TRBJ1-5	TRBV13
CASSSGQGVQFF	TGTGCCAGCAGTTCGGGACAGGGAGTGCAGTTCTTC	NA	TRBD1	TRBJ2-1	TRBV27
CASSPGLARGEQYF	TGTGCCAGCAGCCCCGGGCTAGCTAGGGGCGAGCAGTACTTC	once	NA	TRBJ2-7	TRBV11-2
CASSPFGRTGELFF	TGTGCCAGTAGTCCCTTCGGTAGGACCGGGGAGCTGTTTTTT	once	NA	TRBJ2-2	TRBV19
CASSLGQGNYGYTF	TGTGCCAGCAGTTTGGGACAGGGGAACTATGGCTACACCTTC	few	TRBD1	TRBJ1-2	TRBV27
CAISPGGGWQKNIQYF	TGTGCCATCAGCCCAGGGGGAGGTTGGCAGAAAAACATTCAGTACTTC	once	NA	TRBJ2-4	TRBV10-3
CASSPPGGQETQYF	TGTGCCAGCTCCCCCCCGGGGGGGCAAGAGACCCAGTACTTC	NA	TRBD2	TRBJ2-5	TRBV7-2
CASSTYAGQGYEQYF	TGTGCCAGCAGCACGTACGCGGGACAGGGGTACGAGCAGTACTTC	NA	TRBD1	TRBJ2-7	TRBV11-2
CASSLEGASGELFF	TGTGCCAGCAGCTTGGAGGGGGCCAGCGGGGAGCTGTTTTTT	NA	TRBD1	TRBJ2-2	TRBV5-4
CASSAPTGTDTQYF	TGCGCCAGCTCGGCTCCGACAGGGACAGATACGCAGTATTTT	few	TRBD1	TRBJ2-3	TRBV10-1
CASSLGRGNEAFF	TGTGCCAGCAGTTTGGGCAGGGGGAATGAAGCTTTCTTT	NA	TRBD1	TRBJ1-1	TRBV27
CATRQGPDLNQPQHF	TGTGCCACACGACAGGGCCCAGATCTCAATCAGCCCCAGCATTTT	few	TRBD1	TRBJ1-5	TRBV10-3
CASRMRVGGNTEAFF	TGTGCCAGCAGGATGCGTGTAGGGGGGAACACTGAAGCTTTCTTT	NA	NA	TRBJ1-1	TRBV5-8
CASSLESGGGWDEQFF	TGTGCCAGCAGCTTAGAGAGCGGCGGAGGATGGGATGAGCAGTTCTTC	NA	NA	TRBJ2-1	TRBV11-2
CASSPRQTIETQYF	TGTGCCAGCTCACCCCGACAGACCATAGAGACCCAGTACTTC	NA	NA	TRBJ2-5	TRBV18
CASSSLGGGELFF	TGTGCCAGTAGTTCCCTCGGGGGCGGGGAGCTGTTTTTT	NA	NA	TRBJ2-2	TRBV19
CATSHLQGYEQYF	TGTGCCACCTCCCACCTACAGGGGTACGAGCAGTACTTC	few	TRBD1	TRBJ2-7	TRBV19
CASSSNRGQVSNQPQHF	TGTGCCAGCAGCTCAAACAGGGGGCAGGTGAGCAATCAGCCCCAGCATTTT	NA	TRBD1	TRBJ1-5	TRBV7-2
CASSSGLAGGPVTGELFF	TGTGCCAGCAGCTCGGGACTAGCGGGGGGGCCGGTCACCGGGGAGCTGTTTTTT	NA	TRBD2	TRBJ2-2	TRBV9
CASSLGRGTEAFF	TGCGCCAGCAGCTTGGGCCGGGGCACTGAAGCTTTCTTT	few	NA	TRBJ1-1	TRBV5-1
CAWRRTSVGTGELFF	TGTGCCTGGAGGCGGACTAGCGTTGGCACCGGGGAGCTGTTTTTT	NA	TRBD2	TRBJ2-2	TRBV30
CASNLRVGETQYF	TGTGCCAGCAACCTGAGGGTCGGGGAGACCCAGTACTTC	medium-sized	NA	TRBJ2-5	TRBV2
CASSPLFRGNNEQFF	TGTGCCAGCAGCCCACTTTTCAGGGGTAACAATGAGCAGTTCTTC	NA	NA	TRBJ2-1	TRBV27
CASSLQVEQFF	TGTGCCAGCAGTTTACAAGTTGAGCAGTTCTTC	NA	NA	TRBJ2-1	TRBV28